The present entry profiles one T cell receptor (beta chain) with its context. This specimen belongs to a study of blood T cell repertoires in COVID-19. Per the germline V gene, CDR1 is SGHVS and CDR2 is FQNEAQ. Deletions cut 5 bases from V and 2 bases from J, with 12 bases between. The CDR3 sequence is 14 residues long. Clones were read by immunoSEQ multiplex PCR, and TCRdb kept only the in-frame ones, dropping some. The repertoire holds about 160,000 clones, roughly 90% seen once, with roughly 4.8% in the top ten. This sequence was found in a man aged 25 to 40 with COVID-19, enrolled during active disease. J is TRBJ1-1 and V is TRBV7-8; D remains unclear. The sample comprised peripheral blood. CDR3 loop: CASSRTFKNTEAFF. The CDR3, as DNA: TGTGCCAGCAGCCGGACTTTTAAAAACACTGAAGCTTTCTTT.